This T cell receptor (beta chain) came from a study of T-cell reconstitution after alpha-beta-depleted transplantation in children. Study-wide results and caveats: T-cell numbers and diversity one year post-transplant derived largely from freshly generated T cells. There were reportedly several hundred expanded graft clones from which alpha-beta T cells came about two months after transplant.

Germline CDR1 MDHEN, CDR2 SYDVKM. This CDR3 has 13 residues. V dropped 2 bases and J dropped 12; count of bases not matched to a gene: 6. Molecular barcoding with unique molecular identifiers was used for the TCRbeta library. TCRdb fed the PCR reads into MiXCR, producing one record per CDR3 protein. The top ten hold over 2% of the sample, which has about 590,000 distinct CDR3 sequences, 10% to 15% seen once. In this sample, this clonotype turned up a few times. The antigen remains unidentified. This sequence originates from a male patient under 18 who had a stem cell transplant for acute myeloid leukemia, so the T cells may come from the graft donor. Specimen: PBMCs, mostly from graft donor cells, collected 360 days after TCRalphabeta/CD19-depleted stem cell transplant. The chain combines TRBV28 with TRBJ2-7; 11 bases match TRBD1. CDR3 loop: CASSLIGTGGAYF. The CDR3 DNA reads TGTGCCAGCAGTTTAATTGGGACAGGGGGAGCGTACTTC.